This T cell receptor beta chain is from a study of T cells in Graves' hyperthyroidism and ophthalmopathy. It was RNA transcripts that yielded the amplified TCR beta CDR3 regions. Carried out on the TCR CDR3, a first-round RT-PCR used the HTBI primer set. MiXCR, run by TCRdb on the multiplex PCR reads, gives a single entry per CDR3 protein. The sample consists of 300,000 to 450,000 distinct CDR3 sequences, about 13% of them appearing once. Unmatched junction bases numbered 5, after V lost 5 bases and J lost 0 bases. CDR1 and CDR2 (germline): SGHDT, YYEEEE. The CDR3 loop spans 16 amino acids. Sequenced sample: blood. The rearrangement links TRBV5-6 to TRBJ2-2, with 9 positions matching TRBD2. This TCR was sampled from a young woman with Graves' hyperthyroidism. The CDR3 region has the DNA TGTGCCAGCAGTTGGGTAGCGGGAGCGAACACCGGGGAGCTGTTTTTT. Translation gives CASSWVAGANTGELFF.